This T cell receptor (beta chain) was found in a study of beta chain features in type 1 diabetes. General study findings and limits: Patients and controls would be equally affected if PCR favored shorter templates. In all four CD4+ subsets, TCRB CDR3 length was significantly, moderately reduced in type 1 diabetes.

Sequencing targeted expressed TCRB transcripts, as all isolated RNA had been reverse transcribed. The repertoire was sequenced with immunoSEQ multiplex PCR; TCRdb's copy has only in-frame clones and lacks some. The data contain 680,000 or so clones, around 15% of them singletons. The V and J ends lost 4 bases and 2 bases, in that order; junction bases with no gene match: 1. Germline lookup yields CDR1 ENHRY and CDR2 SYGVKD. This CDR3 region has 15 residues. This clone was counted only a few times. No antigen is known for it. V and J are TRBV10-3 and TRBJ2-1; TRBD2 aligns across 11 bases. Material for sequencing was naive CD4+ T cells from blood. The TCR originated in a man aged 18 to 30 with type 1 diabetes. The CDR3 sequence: CAISAGLAAYNEQFF. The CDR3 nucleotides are TGTGCCATCAGTGCGGGACTAGCGGCCTACAATGAGCAGTTCTTC.